These 13 T cell receptor beta chains originate from one sample sequenced in a study of T cells in localized non-small cell lung cancer. Clones were read by immunoSEQ multiplex PCR, and TCRdb kept only the in-frame ones, dropping some. The sample lists fewer than 30,000 clones, around 91% occurring once. Sequences were derived from peripheral blood, sampled before any cancer treatment. The receptors were gathered from a woman aged 40-69 years with stage I lung adenocarcinoma.

J is TRBJ2-6 and V is TRBV7-6; a weak D match, TRBD2 (6 bases). This CDR3 is built from 16 residues. The germline gives CDR1 SGHVS, CDR2 FNYEAQ. Trimming took off 1 base at V and 1 base at J, with 8 bases between the two ends. The CDR3 nucleotides are TGTGCCAGCAGCTTAGGGAGGGCATCTGGGGCCAACGTCCTGACTTTC. This gives the protein CASSLGRASGANVLTF.

The V and J genes are TRBV7-2 and TRBJ2-2; tentative D call: TRBD1 (7 bases). This CDR3 has 16 residues. The V gene lost 5 bases and the J gene lost 3 bases, with 16 bases spanning the gap. The germline CDR1 and CDR2 sequences are SGHTA and FQGNSA. The CDR3 DNA follows: TGTGCCAGCAGCCCAGGAGGAGGGGGCTACACCGGGGAGCTGTTTTTT. As protein: CASSPGGGGYTGELFF.

In its sample, this clone was seen once. The chain uses TRBV21-1 and TRBJ1-3. TRBV21-1 is a pseudogene segment. The CDR3 extends over 19 amino acids. This chain's CDR3 is CASSKSWEVGLSSGNTIYF. CDR3 coding DNA: TGTGCCAGCAGCAAATCATGGGAGGTAGGTCTTTCCTCTGGAAACACCATATATTTT.

The rearrangement links TRBV27 to TRBJ1-2; D ambiguous. V was clipped by 5 bases and J by 2 bases, with 6 bases between them. The CDR3 runs to 12 residues. Germline V gene data show CDR1 as MNHEY and CDR2 as SMNVEV (reference sequence). CDR3 residues: CASSGDNYGYTF. DNA of the CDR3: TGTGCCAGCAGTGGAGACAACTATGGCTACACCTTC.

The chain links TRBV19 to TRBJ1-2; perhaps TRBD1 as D (5 bases). Germline V gives CDR1 LNHDA, CDR2 SQIVND (reference sequence). The CDR3 runs to 18 residues. The V end lost 10 bases, the J end lost 0 bases, and 27 bases lay between the germline ends. CDR3 coding DNA: TGTGCCACCTCCCTTAGTGTGGCCTACGGAGGGGCTAACTATGGCTACACCTTC. Translation gives CATSLSVAYGGANYGYTF.

This clone appeared a few times. This chain connects TRBV4-3 to TRBJ2-7; D uncertain. The CDR3 is 15 residues long. V was pared by 0 bases and J by 5 bases, with 14 bases between. The germline V gene has CDR1 LGHNA and CDR2 YSLEER. The CDR3: CASSQDLPPPDEQYF. The DNA for the CDR3 is TGCGCCAGCAGCCAAGATTTACCGCCCCCGGACGAGCAGTACTTC.

This chain joins TRBV5-4 and TRBJ2-7; 13 bases agree with TRBD2. This CDR3 spans 13 amino acids. V trimming: 10 bases; J trimming: 4 bases; junction bases outside the gene matches: 5. The germline V gene encodes CDR1 SGHNT and CDR2 YYREEE (reference sequence). The CDR3 spells CAYGTSGMYEQYF. CDR3 in DNA: TGTGCCTACGGGACTAGCGGGATGTACGAGCAGTACTTC. The full variable domain, completed using reference TRBV5-4 and TRBJ2-7, is ETGVTQSPTHLIKTRGQQVTLRCSSQSGHNTVSWYQQALGQGPQFIFQYYREEENGRGNFPPRFSGLQFPNYSSELNVNALELDDSALYLCAYGTSGMYEQYFGPGTRLTVT.

The rearrangement uses TRBV4-3 and TRBJ2-3, with 10 bases lining up with TRBD2. The germline CDR1 and CDR2 sequences are LGHNA and YSLEER. The CDR3 has 18 amino acids. Trimming at V came to 4 bases and at J to 1 base, leaving 11 bases not matched to a gene. The CDR3 here is CASSRRLWTSGGTDTQYF. The CDR3 bases are TGCGCCAGCAGCCGGCGCCTTTGGACTAGCGGCGGCACAGATACGCAGTATTTT.

The sample holds one count of this clone. This chain joins TRBV18 and TRBJ2-3; D gene ambiguous. The CDR3 contains 14 residues. The germline gives CDR1 KGHSH, CDR2 LQKENI. V was trimmed by 4 bases and J by 1 base, leaving 9 bases between them. In DNA, the CDR3 is TGTGCCAGCTCACACGAAACAGGCACAGATACGCAGTATTTT. Protein sequence: CASSHETGTDTQYF.

This chain uses TRBV6-5 with TRBJ1-3, with TRBD1 identical over 7 bases. CDR3 length equals 14 residues. Germline V gene sequence: CDR1 MNHEY, CDR2 SVGAGI. J gave up 0 bases and V 10 bases, and 6 bases lay outside the gene matches. The CDR3 region has the DNA TGTGCCACAGGACAGGACCTCTCTGGAAACACCATATATTTT. It codes for CATGQDLSGNTIYF.

This rearrangement joins TRBV10-3 to TRBJ1-1; D gene unclear. The V end was cut by 2 bases, the J end by 0 bases, with 4 bases between. The CDR3 extends over 13 amino acids. Germline values: CDR1 ENHRY, CDR2 SYGVKD. Here the CDR3 reads CAISETVNTEAFF. CDR3 nucleotides: TGTGCCATCAGTGAGACGGTGAACACTGAAGCTTTCTTT.

CDR3: CASSLSGTGAYGYTF. Here the CDR3 DNA reads TGTGCCAGCAGCTTATCCGGGACAGGGGCCTATGGCTACACCTTC. J is TRBJ1-2 and V is TRBV7-2, with 10 nucleotides matching TRBD1. This CDR3 has 15 residues. CDR1 SGHTA and CDR2 FQGNSA come from the germline V gene. The J segment lost 4 bases and the V segment lost 2 bases, leaving 4 bases of the junction unmatched. The full variable domain, completed using reference TRBV7-2 and TRBJ1-2, is GAGVSQSPSNKVTEKGKDVELRCDPISGHTALYWYRQSLGQGLEFLIYFQGNSAPDKSGLPSDRFSAERTGGSVSTLTIQRTQQEDSAVYLCASSLSGTGAYGYTFGSGTRLTVV.

This sequence joins TRBV19 and TRBJ1-4; unclear D gene. Germline lookup yields CDR1 LNHDA and CDR2 SQIVND (reference sequence). Trimming removed 1 base from V and 0 bases from J, with 12 bases in between. This CDR3 has 17 amino acids. The CDR3 protein is CASSIAPSAATNEKLFF. The CDR3 DNA sequence: TGTGCCAGTAGTATAGCCCCGTCCGCCGCAACTAATGAAAAACTGTTTTTT.